This TCR beta chain was obtained from a study of regulatory T cells in long-lasting Graves disease. The study, taken as a whole, reports: Persistent patients shared 2,741 public clonotypes among themselves. Newly diagnosed patients shared fewer, at roughly 1,000. Thyroid tissue was not studied; only peripheral blood was. Newly diagnosed disease favored TRBV20-1 and TRBJ2-1 over persistent disease.

According to the study, TCR beta libraries were built with iRepertoire HTBI primers and CDR3-region Arm-PCR. Each CDR3 protein is one row after TCRdb ran MiXCR on the multiplex PCR reads. The sample has a few hundred thousand distinct CDR3 sequences, 20% to 25% seen once. In the case of this clonotype: Its antigen is undetermined.

Time point: persistent/refractory GD, antithyroid drugs over 5 years with positive TRAb. Scientists built the TCR library using RNA that was extracted from PBMCs. CDR3 length equals 11 residues. Deletions cut 8 bases from V and 6 bases from J, with 11 bases between. Germline CDR1 LNHDA, CDR2 SQIVND (reference sequence). The sequencing here drew on peripheral blood mononuclear cells (PBMCs), taken when the disease was refractory, from a patient treated with antithyroid drugs. The sequence came from a female donor with Graves disease. V gene TRBV19 combines with J gene TRBJ2-7; D may match TRBD1 or TRBD2 (5 bases each). CDR3 in DNA: TGTGCCAGTGTTTCAGGGACCGAGCAGTACTTC. Its translation: CASVSGTEQYF.